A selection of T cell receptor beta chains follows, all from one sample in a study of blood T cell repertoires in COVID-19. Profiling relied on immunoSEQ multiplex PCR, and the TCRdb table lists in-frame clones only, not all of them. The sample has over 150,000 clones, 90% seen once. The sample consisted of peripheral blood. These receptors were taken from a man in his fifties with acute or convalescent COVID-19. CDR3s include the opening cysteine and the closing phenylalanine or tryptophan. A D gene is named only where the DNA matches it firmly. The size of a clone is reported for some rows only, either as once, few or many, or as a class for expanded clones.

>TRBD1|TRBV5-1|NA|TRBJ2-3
TGCGCCAGCAGCCTTAGTCCGGGACAGACGCAGTATTTT
CASSLSPGQTQYF
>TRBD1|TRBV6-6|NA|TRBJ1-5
TGTGCCAGCAGACGGGGACAGGGCCCTCAGCCCCAGCATTTT
CASRRGQGPQPQHF
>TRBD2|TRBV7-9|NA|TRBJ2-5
TGTGCCAGCAGCTTAAAACCGGGGGGGCCGTTGGAGACCCAGTACTTC
CASSLKPGGPLETQYF
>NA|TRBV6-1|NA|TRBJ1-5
TGTGCCAGCAGTGAAATTGGGAGGGCGACAGTCCAGCCCCAGCATTTT
CASSEIGRATVQPQHF
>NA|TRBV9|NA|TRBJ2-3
TGTGCCAGCAGCGGGAACAGGCCCACAGATACGCAGTATTTT
CASSGNRPTDTQYF
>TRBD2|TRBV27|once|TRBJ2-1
TGTGCCAGCAGTTTATTGCCCTTCCCTAGCGGGAGGGATTGGTTGGTCTTC
CASSLLPFPSGRDWLVF
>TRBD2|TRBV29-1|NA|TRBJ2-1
TGCAGCGTTGCCGGGACTAGCGGGAGTCCGGCGGTCTTC
CSVAGTSGSPAVF
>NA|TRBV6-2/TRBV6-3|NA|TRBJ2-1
TGTGCCAGCAGTTACCCGTCCACATATGAGCAGTTCTTC
CASSYPSTYEQFF
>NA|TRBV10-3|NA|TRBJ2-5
TGTGCCATCAGGAGAGGAGAGACCCAGTACTTC
CAIRRGETQYF
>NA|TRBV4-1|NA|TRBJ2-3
TGCGCCAGCAGCATCAGTCAGTGGCCTGGCACAGATACGCAGTATTTT
CASSISQWPGTDTQYF
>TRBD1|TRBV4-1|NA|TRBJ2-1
TGCGCCAGCAGCCAAGATCAGGGGGTGAGGGAGCAGTTCTTC
CASSQDQGVREQFF
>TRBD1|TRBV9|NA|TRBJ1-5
TGTGCCAGCAGCGGAACGGGACAGGGACCGCATCAGCCCCAGCATTTT
CASSGTGQGPHQPQHF
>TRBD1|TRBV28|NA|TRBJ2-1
TGTGCCAGCAGTTTCCAGGGACAGGGACTATGGGATGAGCAGTTCTTC
CASSFQGQGLWDEQFF
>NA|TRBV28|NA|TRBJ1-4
TGTGCCAGCATCCCAAGGGGGATGACTAATGAAAAACTGTTTTTT
CASIPRGMTNEKLFF
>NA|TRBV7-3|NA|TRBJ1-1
TGTGCCAGCAGTACGACAGGAAACACTGAAGCTTTCTTT
CASSTTGNTEAFF
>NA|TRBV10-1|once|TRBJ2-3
TGCGCCAGCGGCCCCCGGCATCAGGGGCTGGCAGATACGCAGTATTTT
CASGPRHQGLADTQYF
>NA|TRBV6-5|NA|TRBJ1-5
TGTGCCAGCAACAGGGCGGCGGATCAGCCCCAGCATTTT
CASNRAADQPQHF
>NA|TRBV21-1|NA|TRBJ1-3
TGTGCCAGCAGCCAGGGGGCAGGGGTAGTAAACACCATATATTTT
CASSQGAGVVNTIYF
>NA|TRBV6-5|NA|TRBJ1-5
TGTGCCAGCAGCTCCGAGGGAAATCAGCCCCAGCATTTT
CASSSEGNQPQHF
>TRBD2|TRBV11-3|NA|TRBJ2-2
TGTGCCAGCAGCTCCGGAAGCGGGACCAACACCGGGGAGCTGTTTTTT
CASSSGSGTNTGELFF
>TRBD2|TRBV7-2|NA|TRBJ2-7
TGTGCCAGCAGCTTAGTCCTAGCGGGAGTCTACGAGCAGTACTTC
CASSLVLAGVYEQYF
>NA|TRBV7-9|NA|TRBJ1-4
TGTGCCAGCAGCCGCAGTCGCCGGGGCGGGGGTGAAAAACTGTTTTTT
CASSRSRRGGGEKLFF
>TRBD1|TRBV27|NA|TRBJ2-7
TGTGCCAGCAGTGCCGAAAGACAGGGGCCCTACTACGAGCAGTACTTC
CASSAERQGPYYEQYF
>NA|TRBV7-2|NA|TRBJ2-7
TGTGCCAGCAGCTTATTTTCGGGGTCCTACGAGCAGTACTTC
CASSLFSGSYEQYF
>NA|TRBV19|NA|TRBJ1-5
TGTGCCAGTAGTATAGGCCCAGGGTTCGGTCAGCCCCAGCATTTT
CASSIGPGFGQPQHF
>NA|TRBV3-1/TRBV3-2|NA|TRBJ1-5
TGTGCCAGCAGCCAAGACGTGAGTCAGCCCCAGCATTTT
CASSQDVSQPQHF
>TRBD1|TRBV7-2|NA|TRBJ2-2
TGTGCCAGCAGCTTACGGACAGGGAGGAAGGCCGGGGAGCTGTTTTTT
CASSLRTGRKAGELFF
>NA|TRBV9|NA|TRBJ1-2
TGTGCCAGCAGCGTAGGGCCAGGGGACAACTATGGCTACACCTTC
CASSVGPGDNYGYTF
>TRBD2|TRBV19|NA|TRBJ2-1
TGTGCCAGTCAGCGGGGACTAGCGGGCTACAATGAGCAGTTCTTC
CASQRGLAGYNEQFF
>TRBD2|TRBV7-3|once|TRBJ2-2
TGTGCCAGCAGCTTAGACGGCGGGAGTGTGGCCACCGGGGAGCTGTTTTTT
CASSLDGGSVATGELFF
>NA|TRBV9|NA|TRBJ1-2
TGTGCCAGCAGCGTATCCGGCGGAACGGTCTATGGCTACACCTTC
CASSVSGGTVYGYTF
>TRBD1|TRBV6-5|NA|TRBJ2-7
TGTGCCAGCAACGGATTTCAGGGGGCCTCCTACGAGCAGTACTTC
CASNGFQGASYEQYF
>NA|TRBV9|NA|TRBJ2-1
TGTGCCAGCAGCGTAGTGCGGGACTCCCACTACAATGAGCAGTTCTTC
CASSVVRDSHYNEQFF
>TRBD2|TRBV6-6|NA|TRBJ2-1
TGTGCCAGCAGTTACTGGCGGGGGAGGGATGAGCAGTTCTTC
CASSYWRGRDEQFF
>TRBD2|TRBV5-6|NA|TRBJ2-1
TGTGCCAGCAGCTTCAGGACTAGCGGGAGGGCCTTAGCCTACAATGAGCAGTTCTTC
CASSFRTSGRALAYNEQFF
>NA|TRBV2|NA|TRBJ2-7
TGTGCCAGCAGTGAAACCAAATGGAACGGGGACTACGAGCAGTACTTC
CASSETKWNGDYEQYF
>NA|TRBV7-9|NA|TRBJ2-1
TGTGCCAGCAGCTTACGGACATCCTACAATGAGCAGTTCTTC
CASSLRTSYNEQFF
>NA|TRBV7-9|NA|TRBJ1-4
TGTGCCAGCAGCTTTTCCGGTGGTGCAACTAATGAAAAACTGTTTTTT
CASSFSGGATNEKLFF
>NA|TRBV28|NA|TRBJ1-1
TGTGCCAGCAGTTTACCCAAGAACACTGAAGCTTTCTTT
CASSLPKNTEAFF
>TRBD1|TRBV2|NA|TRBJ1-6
TGTGCCAGCAGCAAACCGGGACAGAATAATTCACCCCTCCACTTT
CASSKPGQNNSPLHF
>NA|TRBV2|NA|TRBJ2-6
TGTGCCAGCATAGGACAGTACTCTGGGGCCAACGTCCTGACTTTC
CASIGQYSGANVLTF
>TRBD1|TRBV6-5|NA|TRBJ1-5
TGTGCCAGCAGTTTTCTGGACAGGGATAGCAATCAGCCCCAGCATTTT
CASSFLDRDSNQPQHF
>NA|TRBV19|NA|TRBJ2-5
TGTGCCAGTAGTGCTGGGGGCGGAGAGACCCAGTACTTC
CASSAGGGETQYF
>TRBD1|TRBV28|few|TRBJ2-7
TGTGCCAGCAGTACCTCTGGGGCAGGGGGCTACGAGCAGTACTTC
CASSTSGAGGYEQYF
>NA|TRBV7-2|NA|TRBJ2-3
TGTGCCAGCAGCTTAGGGGCGCGAGATACGCAGTATTTT
CASSLGARDTQYF
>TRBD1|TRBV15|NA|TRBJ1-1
TGTGCCACCAGCAGAGGCCTACAGGGGAGCACTGAAGCTTTCTTT
CATSRGLQGSTEAFF